This paragraph covers one TCR beta chain sequence. Its binding antigen is unknown. Per-nucleotide qualities are absent, and no much larger clonotype sits a single base away. The data derive from a study of T cell clonotyping in hematopoietic cell transplantation (dated by TCRdb to the early 2020s). Notes on the research overall: The study collected some 150 blood samples from some 35 consecutive transplant recipients and their related donors. Patient recruitment ran from 2015 to early 2017, and follow-up continued until late 2020 or death.

Related transplant donors provided blood samples for TCR beta sequencing. Using Nuclei Lysis Solution, genomic DNA was extracted from unfractionated peripheral blood mononuclear cells that were either fresh or cryopreserved. TCR beta CDR3 regions were amplified from genomic DNA with the immunoSEQ assay, a bias-controlled multiplex PCR using V- and J-specific primers. A second PCR step added a proprietary barcode and Illumina adapter sequences to the CDR3 amplicons. An Illumina MiSeq instrument was used for sequencing of the CDR3 libraries. In the authors' own workflow: immunoSEQ Analyzer 3.0 was used for export and quality control, with R Bioconductor and Immunarch used for downstream analyses. Only productive rearrangements in the normalized downsampled data set were used to calculate repertoire metrics. Clonotypes larger than 5 templates in the normalized cohort were defined as pathologically expanded. The Inverse Simpson Index served as the measure of repertoire diversity. To capture all clonotypes, CMV-specificity analyses were performed on the non-normalized data set. In TCRdb, the immuneACCESS table is reduced to in-frame sequences with V and J assigned. These tables do not hold every clone; where another copy was compared, an unresolved V gene accounts for under half, and the others remain unexplained. The V and J calls and clone size are taken from that table; D and trimming were inferred from the DNA. The table for this sample lists roughly 40,000 clones; 85% to 95% of them were counted only once. The ten largest clonotypes hold about 0.81% of the sample.

Beyond this particular receptor, the publication reports: Only a small fraction of recipient repertoires overlapped donor repertoires, with over 95% appearing de novo at the given depth. A decrease in recipient TCR diversity was observed after transplant, and a progressive increase in pathologically expanded clonotypes was seen from day 30 to day 180. The sample size was limited and the cells went unsorted, which meant the CD4 and CD8 repertoire contributions could not be told apart. Broader TCR repertoire diversity after transplant was predicted by Inverse Simpson Index values from donors and from recipients before transplant.

The trim is 8 bases for V and 1 base for J, with a gap of 26 bases between the germline ends. The germline V gene (reference sequence) supplies CDR1 SEHNR and CDR2 FQNEAQ. The CDR3 has 18 amino acids, counting the end cysteine and phenylalanine. Only the CDR3 part of the read is kept: 54 bases, read in frame from the first base. The sequence was collected from a woman aged 45-65 years in good health. Some clones in this sample may be carry-over from other donors' samples. The chain uses TRBV7-9 and TRBJ1-1, with the identity of the D gene unclear. Sample: peripheral blood mononuclear cells. The CDR3 amino acid sequence is: CASRPLVGGRNRNTEAFF. The bases are TGTGCCAGCCGACCCCTAGTAGGAGGGAGGAATAGGAACACTGAAGCTTTCTTT.